This TCR beta chain was recorded in a study of metastatic and nonmetastatic thyroid tumors. CDR3 length equals 16 residues. The ends lost 5 bases at V and 1 base at J; junction bases unmatched: 7. The germline CDR1 and CDR2 sequences are PRHDT and FYEKMQ (reference sequence). Study-wide results and limits: Significantly higher TCR beta diversity was reportedly seen in malignant thyroid tumors than benign nodules, in blood and tumor.

Treatment of any kind had been given to no patient before thyroid surgery. With MiXCR, TCRdb called clones anew from the PCR reads. The table shows 20,000 or so clones, with 9.5% to 13% occurring only once. This clone was counted ten times or more. Its antigen is undetermined. The chain couples TRBV13 to TRBJ2-5; 10 positions match TRBD2. Sequences were obtained from blood. The sequence was collected from a female donor with papillary thyroid cancer or a benign thyroid nodule (not recorded which). Some clones in this sample may be carry-over from other donors' samples. Written as DNA, the CDR3 is TGTGCCAGCAGCCGATCTGGACTAGCGGTCCAAGAGACCCAGTACTTC. It codes for CASSRSGLAVQETQYF. Together with reference TRBV13 and TRBJ2-5, the CDR3 gives the full variable domain: AAGVIQSPRHLIKEKRETATLKCYPIPRHDTVYWYQQGPGQDPQFLISFYEKMQSDKGSIPDRFSAQQFSDYHSELNMSSLELGDSALYFCASSRSGLAVQETQYFGPGTRLLVL.